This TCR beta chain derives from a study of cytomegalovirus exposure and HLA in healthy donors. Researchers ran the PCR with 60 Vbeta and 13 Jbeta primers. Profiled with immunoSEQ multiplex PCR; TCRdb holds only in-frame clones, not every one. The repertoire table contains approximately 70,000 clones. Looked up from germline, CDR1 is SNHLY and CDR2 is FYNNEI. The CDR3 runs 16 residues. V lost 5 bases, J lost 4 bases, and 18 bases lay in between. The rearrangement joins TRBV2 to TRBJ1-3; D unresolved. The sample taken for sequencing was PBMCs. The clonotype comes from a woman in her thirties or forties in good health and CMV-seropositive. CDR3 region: CASSSPGSRRGNTIYF. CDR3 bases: TGTGCCAGCAGTTCACCGGGATCACGGAGGGGAAACACCATATATTTT.